The next 8 T cell receptor beta chains were all read from a single sample in a study of T-cell reconstitution after alpha-beta-depleted transplantation in children. Molecular barcoding with unique molecular identifiers was used for the TCRbeta library. TCRdb redid the calling of the PCR reads with MiXCR, one entry per CDR3 protein. The table shows more than 400,000 distinct CDR3 sequences, with about an eighth occurring only once. This sample comprised PBMCs, mostly from graft donor cells, obtained 180 days after TCRalphabeta/CD19-depleted stem cell transplant. Source of these receptors: a female patient aged 2-9 years who had a stem cell transplant for aplastic anemia, so the T cells may come from the graft donor.

The CDR3 DNA sequence: TGCAGTGAACGCGGGAGTGTCTACAATGAGCAGTTCTTC. Translating gives CSERGSVYNEQFF. The chain recombines TRBV20-1 with TRBJ2-1; 7 bases align to TRBD2. CDR1 DFQATT and CDR2 SNEGSKA come from the germline V gene (reference sequence). The length of the CDR3 is 13 residues. V shed 7 bases and J 3 bases; nucleotides not matched to a gene: 6.

The V and J genes are TRBV6-1 and TRBJ1-5; TRBD1 might be the D (5 bases). Trimming removed 5 bases from V and 9 bases from J, with 20 bases in between. Germline loops: CDR1 MNHNS, CDR2 SASEGT. This CDR3 is 15 amino acids long. DNA of the CDR3: TGTGCCAGCAGTCCCCGGGGGAGCCCCGACCGGCCCCAGCATTTT. It codes for CASSPRGSPDRPQHF.

This clonotype was counted only a few times. The CDR3 DNA sequence: TGTGCCACCACCCGACAGTCCCTGGGCCCAGATACGCAGTATTTT. It specifies CATTRQSLGPDTQYF. The chain combines TRBV10-3 with TRBJ2-3; D may be TRBD1 (5 bases). Trimming cost V 10 bases and J 4 bases, with 21 bases left between them. Germline V lookup: CDR1 ENHRY, CDR2 SYGVKD. CDR3 length: 15 amino acids.

The CDR3 protein is CASSLGRSSSTDTQYF. CDR3 DNA sequence: TGTGCCAGCAGCTTGGGGCGTTCCTCTAGCACAGATACGCAGTATTTT. The rearrangement uses TRBV5-6 and TRBJ2-3, with D uncertain. This CDR3 is built from 16 residues. V lost 0 bases and J lost 0, with 11 bases in between. Germline loops: CDR1 SGHDT, CDR2 YYEEEE.

This clonotype has a handful of counts. This chain uses TRBV4-3 with TRBJ2-1; 10 positions agree with TRBD2. The ends lost 0 bases at V and 6 bases at J; junction bases unmatched: 14. Germline V lookup: CDR1 LGHNA, CDR2 YSLEER. There are 19 residues in the CDR3. In nucleotides, the CDR3 is TGCGCCAGCAGCCAAGAAACTAGGGCGAGCGGGAGGGCCATCAATGAGCAGTTCTTC. Translating gives CASSQETRASGRAINEQFF.

This clonotype was seen a handful of times. This chain links TRBV7-2 with TRBJ1-1; D is unresolved. This CDR3 contains 13 residues. Germline CDR1 reads SGHTA; CDR2 reads FQGNSA. The germline V and J ends were trimmed by 1 base and 7 bases, with 10 bases remaining between them. DNA of the CDR3: TGTGCCAGCAGCTTAGGTTGGGTTTTTGAAGCTTTCTTT. Its translation is CASSLGWVFEAFF.

In its sample, this clonotype was seen a few times. The chain links TRBV5-1 to TRBJ2-5, with TRBD2 as a possible D gene (6 bases). V was clipped by 0 bases and J by 5 bases, with 14 bases between them. The CDR3 extends over 15 amino acids. From germline, CDR1 is SGHRS and CDR2 YFSETQ. The CDR3: CASSLAPGARETQYF. The DNA of the CDR3 is TGCGCCAGCAGCTTGGCCCCGGGAGCCAGGGAGACCCAGTACTTC.

This clonotype was counted a few times. The J gene is TRBJ2-5, the V gene TRBV29-1; TRBD1 might be the D (5 bases). The CDR3 loop spans 12 amino acids. Trimming pared 3 bases from V and 5 bases from J, leaving 10 bases between. Germline CDR1 SQVTM, CDR2 ANQGSEA. CDR3 sequence reads: CSVDRVRETQYF. Here the CDR3 DNA reads TGCAGCGTTGACAGGGTTAGGGAGACCCAGTACTTC.